The T cell receptor (beta chain) described here comes from a study of T cell repertoires in cytomegalovirus infection. About the study: CMV infection plus the matching HLA type was flagged by public TCR beta signatures.

V dropped 5 bases and J dropped 5; count of bases not matched to a gene: 14. CDR1 MDHEN and CDR2 SYDVKM come from the germline V gene. There are 18 residues in the CDR3. As concerns this clonotype: Its antigen is unidentified.

The study, taken as a whole, reports: HLA-C-restricted CMV-specific TCR beta clonotypes prevailed in the ex vivo response.

From the reads, TCRdb called clonotypes with MiXCR, one entry per CDR3 protein. The profile shows 200,000 to 250,000 distinct CDR3 sequences, roughly 22% of them singletons. The receptor's source is a human donor in good health (CMV status not recorded). Some clones in this sample may be carry-over from other donors' samples. The material sequenced was CD8+ T cells from PBMCs. This chain links TRBV28 with TRBJ2-1; TRBD2 aligns across 11 bases. CDR3 DNA sequence: TGTGCCAGCAGTCCCCGAGGTAAAACTAGCGGGGGCGACAATGAGCAGTTCTTC. Residues: CASSPRGKTSGGDNEQFF.